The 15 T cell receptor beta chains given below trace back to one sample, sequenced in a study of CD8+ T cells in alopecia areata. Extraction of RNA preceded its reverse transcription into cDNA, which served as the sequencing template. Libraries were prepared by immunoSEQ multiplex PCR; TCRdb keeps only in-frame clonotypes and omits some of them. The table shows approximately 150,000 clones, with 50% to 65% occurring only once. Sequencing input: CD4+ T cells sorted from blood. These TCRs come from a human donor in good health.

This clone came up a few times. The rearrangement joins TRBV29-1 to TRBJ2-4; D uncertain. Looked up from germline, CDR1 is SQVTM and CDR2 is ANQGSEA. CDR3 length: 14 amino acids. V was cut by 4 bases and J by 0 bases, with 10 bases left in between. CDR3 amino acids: CSVAPRLAKNIQYF. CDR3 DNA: TGCAGCGTTGCTCCCAGGTTAGCCAAAAACATTCAGTACTTC.

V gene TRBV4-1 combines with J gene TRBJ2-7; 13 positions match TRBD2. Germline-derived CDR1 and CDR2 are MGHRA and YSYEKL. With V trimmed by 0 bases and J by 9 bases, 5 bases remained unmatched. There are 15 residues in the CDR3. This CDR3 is CASSQDGTSGNAQYF. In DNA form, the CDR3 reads TGCGCCAGCAGCCAAGACGGGACTAGCGGGAATGCGCAGTACTTC.

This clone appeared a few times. CDR3 sequence (DNA): TGTGCCAGCAACGGACTGGACACTGAAGCTTTCTTT. As protein: CASNGLDTEAFF. The chain links TRBV7-9 to TRBJ1-1; D call uncertain. CDR1 is SEHNR, CDR2 FQNEAQ, per germline (reference sequence). The CDR3 has 12 amino acids. V lost 7 bases and J lost 3, with 9 bases in between. The full variable domain, with the rest looked up from reference TRBV7-9 and TRBJ1-1, is DTGVSQNPRHKITKRGQNVTFRCDPISEHNRLYWYRQTLGQGPEFLTYFQNEAQLEKSRLLSDRFSAERPKGSFSTLEIQRTEQGDSAMYLCASNGLDTEAFFGQGTRLTVV.

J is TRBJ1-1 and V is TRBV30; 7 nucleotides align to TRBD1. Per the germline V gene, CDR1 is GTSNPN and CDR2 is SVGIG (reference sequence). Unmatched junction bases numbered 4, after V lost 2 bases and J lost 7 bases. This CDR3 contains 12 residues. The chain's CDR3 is CAWSKGGVEAFF. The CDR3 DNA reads TGTGCCTGGAGTAAAGGGGGCGTTGAAGCTTTCTTT.

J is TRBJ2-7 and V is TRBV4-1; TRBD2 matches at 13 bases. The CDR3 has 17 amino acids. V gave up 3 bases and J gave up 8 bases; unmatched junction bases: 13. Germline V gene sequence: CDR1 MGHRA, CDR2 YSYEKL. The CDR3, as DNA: TGCGCCAGCAGCCAGGGACTAGCGGGACCCATCCACCCTCAGCAGTACTTC. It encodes CASSQGLAGPIHPQQYF.

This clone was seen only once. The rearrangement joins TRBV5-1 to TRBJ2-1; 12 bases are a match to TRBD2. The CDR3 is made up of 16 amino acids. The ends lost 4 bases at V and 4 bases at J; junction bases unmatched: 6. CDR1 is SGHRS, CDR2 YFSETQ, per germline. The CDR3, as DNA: TGCGCCAGCAGCCCCGGGACTAGCGGGCTATACAATGAGCAGTTCTTC. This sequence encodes CASSPGTSGLYNEQFF.

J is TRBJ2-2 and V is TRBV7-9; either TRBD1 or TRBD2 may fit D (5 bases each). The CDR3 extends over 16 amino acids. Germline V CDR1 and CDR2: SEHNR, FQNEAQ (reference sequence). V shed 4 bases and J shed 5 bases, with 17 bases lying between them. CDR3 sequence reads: CASSSFAGARTGELFF. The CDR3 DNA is TGTGCCAGCAGCTCCTTTGCCGGGGCAAGGACCGGGGAGCTGTTTTTT.

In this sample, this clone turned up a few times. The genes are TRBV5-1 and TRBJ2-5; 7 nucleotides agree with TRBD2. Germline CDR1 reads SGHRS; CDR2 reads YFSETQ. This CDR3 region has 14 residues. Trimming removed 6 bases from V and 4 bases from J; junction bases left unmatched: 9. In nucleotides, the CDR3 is TGCGCCAGCAAGCGAGCGGGGAATCGAGAGACCCAGTACTTC. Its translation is CASKRAGNRETQYF.

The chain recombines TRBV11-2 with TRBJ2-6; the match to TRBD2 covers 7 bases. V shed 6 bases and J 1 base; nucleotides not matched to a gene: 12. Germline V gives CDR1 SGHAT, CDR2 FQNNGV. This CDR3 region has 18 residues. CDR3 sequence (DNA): TGTGCCAGCAGGCCCTCCGGGGGGACCTATTCTGGGGCCAACGTCCTGACTTTC. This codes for CASRPSGGTYSGANVLTF.

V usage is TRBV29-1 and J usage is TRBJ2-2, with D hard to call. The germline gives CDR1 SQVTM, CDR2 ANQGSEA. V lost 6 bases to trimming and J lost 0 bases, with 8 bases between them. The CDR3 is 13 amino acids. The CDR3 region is CSVRYTNTGELFF. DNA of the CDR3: TGCAGCGTACGGTACACGAACACCGGGGAGCTGTTTTTT.

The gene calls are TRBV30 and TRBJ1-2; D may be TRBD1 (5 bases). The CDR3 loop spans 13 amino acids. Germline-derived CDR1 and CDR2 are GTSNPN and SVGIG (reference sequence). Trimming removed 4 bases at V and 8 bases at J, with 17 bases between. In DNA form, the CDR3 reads TGTGCCTGGACCTTAGACAGTCGGATAGGCTACACCTTC. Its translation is CAWTLDSRIGYTF.

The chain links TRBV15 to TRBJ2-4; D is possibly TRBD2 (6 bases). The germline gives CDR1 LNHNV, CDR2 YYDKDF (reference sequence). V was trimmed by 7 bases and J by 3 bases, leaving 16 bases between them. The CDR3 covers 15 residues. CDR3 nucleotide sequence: TGTGCCACCAAACCGGGGACTGGGGGCAAAAACATTCAGTACTTC. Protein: CATKPGTGGKNIQYF.

The CDR3 nucleotides read TGTGCCAGCTCCTGGACGGGAGGCGCTAATGGAGAGGGCTACACCTTC. Protein: CASSWTGGANGEGYTF. The V gene is TRBV2, the J gene TRBJ1-2; D remains unclear. The CDR3 extends over 16 amino acids. With 8 bases removed from V and 8 bases from J, the gap between germline ends came to 27 bases. CDR1 is SNHLY and CDR2 is FYNNEI in the germline V gene.

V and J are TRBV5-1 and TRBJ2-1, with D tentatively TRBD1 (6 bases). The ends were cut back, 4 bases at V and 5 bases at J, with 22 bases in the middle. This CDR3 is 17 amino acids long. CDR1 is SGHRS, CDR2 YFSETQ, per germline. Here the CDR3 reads CASSMVGWGPGNNEQFF. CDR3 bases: TGCGCCAGCAGCATGGTGGGGTGGGGGCCCGGGAACAATGAGCAGTTCTTC.

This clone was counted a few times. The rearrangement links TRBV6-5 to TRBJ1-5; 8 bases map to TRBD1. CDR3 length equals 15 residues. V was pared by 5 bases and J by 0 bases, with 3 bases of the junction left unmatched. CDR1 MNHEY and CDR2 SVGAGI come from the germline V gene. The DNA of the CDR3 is TGTGCCAGCAGTCCACAGGGGGATAGCAATCAGCCCCAGCATTTT. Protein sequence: CASSPQGDSNQPQHF.